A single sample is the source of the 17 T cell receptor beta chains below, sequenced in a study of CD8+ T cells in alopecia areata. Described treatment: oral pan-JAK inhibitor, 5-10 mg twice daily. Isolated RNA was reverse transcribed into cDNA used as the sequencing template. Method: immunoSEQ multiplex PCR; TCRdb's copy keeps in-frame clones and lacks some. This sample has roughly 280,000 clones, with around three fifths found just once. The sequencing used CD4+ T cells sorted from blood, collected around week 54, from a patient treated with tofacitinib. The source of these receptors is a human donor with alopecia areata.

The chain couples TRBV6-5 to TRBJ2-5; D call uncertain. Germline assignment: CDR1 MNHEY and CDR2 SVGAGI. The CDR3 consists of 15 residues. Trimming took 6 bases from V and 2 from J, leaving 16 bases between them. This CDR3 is CASRPLRPSQETQYF. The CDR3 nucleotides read TGTGCCAGCAGACCCCTCCGGCCCAGTCAAGAGACCCAGTACTTC.

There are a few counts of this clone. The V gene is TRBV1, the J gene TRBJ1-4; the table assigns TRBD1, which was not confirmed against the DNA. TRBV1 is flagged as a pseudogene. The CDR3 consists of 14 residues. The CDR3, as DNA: TGCACCAGCAGCCAAATGGGGCCGGGTGAAAAACTGTTTTTT. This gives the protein CTSSQMGPGEKLFF.

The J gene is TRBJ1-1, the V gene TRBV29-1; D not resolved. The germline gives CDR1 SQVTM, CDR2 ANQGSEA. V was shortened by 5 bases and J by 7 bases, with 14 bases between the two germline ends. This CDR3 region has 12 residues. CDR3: CSVQVLRDEAFF. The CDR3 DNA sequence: TGCAGCGTTCAAGTCCTGCGGGATGAAGCTTTCTTT.

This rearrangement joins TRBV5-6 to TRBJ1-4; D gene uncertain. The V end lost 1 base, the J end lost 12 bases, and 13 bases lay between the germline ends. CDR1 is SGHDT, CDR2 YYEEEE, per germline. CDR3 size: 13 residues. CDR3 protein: CASSLNSPSQLFF. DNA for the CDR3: TGTGCCAGCAGCTTGAATAGCCCATCCCAACTGTTTTTT.

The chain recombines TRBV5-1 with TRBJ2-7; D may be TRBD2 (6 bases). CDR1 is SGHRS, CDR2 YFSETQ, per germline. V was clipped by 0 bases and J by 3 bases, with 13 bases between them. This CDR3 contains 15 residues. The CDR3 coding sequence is TGCGCCAGCAGCTTGGTGGGCCAGGAGGGCTACGAGCAGTACTTC. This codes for CASSLVGQEGYEQYF.

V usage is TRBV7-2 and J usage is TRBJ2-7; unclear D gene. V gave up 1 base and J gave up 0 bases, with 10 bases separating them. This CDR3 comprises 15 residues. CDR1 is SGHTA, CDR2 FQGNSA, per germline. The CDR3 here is CASSLDRILSYEQYF. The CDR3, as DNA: TGTGCCAGCAGCTTAGACCGGATACTCTCCTACGAGCAGTACTTC.

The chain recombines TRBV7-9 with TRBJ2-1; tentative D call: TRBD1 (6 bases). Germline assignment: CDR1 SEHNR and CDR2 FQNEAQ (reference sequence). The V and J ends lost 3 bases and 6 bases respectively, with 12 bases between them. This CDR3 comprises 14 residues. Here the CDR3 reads CASSFSQGSNEQFF. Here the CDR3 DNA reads TGTGCCAGCAGCTTTAGCCAGGGGAGCAATGAGCAGTTCTTC.

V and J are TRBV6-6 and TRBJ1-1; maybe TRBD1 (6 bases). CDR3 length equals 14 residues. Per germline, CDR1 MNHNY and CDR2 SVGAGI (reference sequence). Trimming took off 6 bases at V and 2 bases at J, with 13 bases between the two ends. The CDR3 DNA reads TGTGCCAGCAGGACCAGGGGTGGTAACACTGAAGCTTTCTTT. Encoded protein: CASRTRGGNTEAFF.

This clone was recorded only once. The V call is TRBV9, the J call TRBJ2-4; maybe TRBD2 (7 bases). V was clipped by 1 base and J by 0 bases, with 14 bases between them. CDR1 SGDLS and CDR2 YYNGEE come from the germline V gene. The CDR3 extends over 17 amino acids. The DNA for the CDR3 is TGTGCCAGCAGCGTATCAAGGGGGGGACTAGCCAAAAACATTCAGTACTTC. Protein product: CASSVSRGGLAKNIQYF.

For the CDR3, the DNA is TGCAGCGTTGGTGGAGGGACAGGCGATGGCGAAAAACTGTTTTTT. Amino acid sequence: CSVGGGTGDGEKLFF. This chain connects TRBV29-1 to TRBJ1-4; TRBD1 aligns across 8 bases. V shed 4 bases, J shed 8 bases, and the junction held 12 bases outside the gene matches. The germline gives CDR1 SQVTM, CDR2 ANQGSEA. CDR3 size: 15 residues.

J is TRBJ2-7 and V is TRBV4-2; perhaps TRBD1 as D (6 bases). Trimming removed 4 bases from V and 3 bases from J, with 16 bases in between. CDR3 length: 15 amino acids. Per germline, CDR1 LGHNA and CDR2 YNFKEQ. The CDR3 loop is CASSPGQDRGYEQYF. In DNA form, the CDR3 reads TGTGCCAGCAGCCCGGGGCAGGACAGAGGCTACGAGCAGTACTTC.

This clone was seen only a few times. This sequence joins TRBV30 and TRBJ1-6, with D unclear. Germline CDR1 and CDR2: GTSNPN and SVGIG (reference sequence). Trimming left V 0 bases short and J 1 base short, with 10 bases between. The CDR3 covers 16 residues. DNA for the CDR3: TGTGCCTGGAGTGTACTGAGTGGGTCCTATAATTCACCCCTCCACTTT. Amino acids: CAWSVLSGSYNSPLHF.

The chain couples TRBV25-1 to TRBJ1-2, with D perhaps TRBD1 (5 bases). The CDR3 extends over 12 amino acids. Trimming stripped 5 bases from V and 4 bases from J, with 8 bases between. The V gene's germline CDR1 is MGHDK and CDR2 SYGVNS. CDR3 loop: CASSYQGYGYTF. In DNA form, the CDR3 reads TGTGCCAGCAGTTATCAGGGCTATGGCTACACCTTC.

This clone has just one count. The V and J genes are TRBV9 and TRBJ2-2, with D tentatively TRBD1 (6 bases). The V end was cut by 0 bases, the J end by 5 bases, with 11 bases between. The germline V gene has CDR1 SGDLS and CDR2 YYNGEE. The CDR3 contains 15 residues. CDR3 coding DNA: TGTGCCAGCAGCGTAGGGACAGCAGGGACCGGGGAGCTGTTTTTT. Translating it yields CASSVGTAGTGELFF. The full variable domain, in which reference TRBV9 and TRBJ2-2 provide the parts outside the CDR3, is DSGVTQTPKHLITATGQRVTLRCSPRSGDLSVYWYQQSLDQGLQFLIQYYNGEERAKGNILERFSAQQFPDLHSELNLSSLELGDSALYFCASSVGTAGTGELFFGEGSRLTVL.

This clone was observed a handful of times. CDR3 protein: CASSHGEFETQYF. The CDR3 region has the DNA TGTGCCAGCAGCCACGGGGAGTTTGAGACCCAGTACTTC. The chain links TRBV4-2 to TRBJ2-5; D possibly corresponds to TRBD2 (5 bases). Germline loops: CDR1 LGHNA, CDR2 YNFKEQ. The germline V and J ends were trimmed by 3 bases and 5 bases, with 10 bases remaining between them. The CDR3 sequence is 13 residues long.

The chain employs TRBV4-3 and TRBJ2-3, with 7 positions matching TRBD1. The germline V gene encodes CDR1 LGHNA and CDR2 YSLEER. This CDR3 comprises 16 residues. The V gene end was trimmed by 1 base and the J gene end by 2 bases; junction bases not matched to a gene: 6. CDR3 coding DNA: TGCGCCAGCAGCCAAGGGTGGGACAGAAACACAGATACGCAGTATTTT. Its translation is CASSQGWDRNTDTQYF.

CDR3: CASSEWAGKETQYF. The CDR3 DNA is TGTGCCAGCAGTGAATGGGCAGGGAAAGAGACCCAGTACTTC. The chain carries TRBV25-1 and TRBJ2-5; tentative D call: TRBD1 (5 bases). V lost 1 base and J 3 bases, leaving 9 bases between the germline ends. Per germline, CDR1 MGHDK and CDR2 SYGVNS. This CDR3 comprises 14 residues.